This entry lists 17 T cell receptor beta chains sequenced from one sample in a study of CD8 T cells in Susac syndrome. Reverse transcription of about 0.5 to 1 ug RNA used random hexamers. TCRdb reprocessed the immunoSEQ multiplex PCR reads with MiXCR, giving one entry per CDR3 protein. The sample lists almost 450,000 distinct CDR3 sequences; 75% to 90% were seen once. Sequenced sample: CD8+ T cells from PBMCs. The receptors derive from a human donor with multiple sclerosis.

V and J are TRBV7-6 and TRBJ1-1, with TRBD1 as a possible D gene (5 bases). CDR1 SGHVS and CDR2 FNYEAQ come from the germline V gene. V was pared by 6 bases and J by 5 bases, with 19 bases between. The CDR3 totals 15 residues. As DNA, the CDR3 is TGTGCCAGCAGTACCTCGACTCAGGGCTGGACTGAAGCTTTCTTT. This gives the protein CASSTSTQGWTEAFF.

This chain links TRBV12-5 with TRBJ2-5, with 7 nucleotides matching TRBD1. The germline gives CDR1 LGHNT, CDR2 FRNRAP. V dropped 6 bases and J dropped 8; count of bases not matched to a gene: 6. CDR3 length: 12 amino acids. This chain's CDR3 is CASGGDSQTQYF. CDR3 bases: TGTGCTAGTGGGGGGGACAGCCAAACCCAGTACTTC.

This chain joins TRBV7-8 and TRBJ1-2, with 7 positions matching TRBD1. J was trimmed by 5 bases and V by 5 bases; bases with no gene match: 8. Germline CDR1 SGHVS, CDR2 FQNEAQ. The CDR3 has 14 amino acids. The CDR3, as DNA: TGTGCCAGCAGCCTAGGGGGCCCCGTGTATGGCTACACCTTC. Protein sequence: CASSLGGPVYGYTF.

V is TRBV1 and J is TRBJ2-7; the table calls TRBD2, which could not be checked here. TRBV1 is listed as a pseudogene. This CDR3 is built from 16 residues. The CDR3 DNA is TGCACCAGCAGCCAAGTTAAGGAGGACGGCTACTACGAGCAGTACTTC. Residues: CTSSQVKEDGYYEQYF.

The gene calls are TRBV12-1 and TRBJ1-2; TRBD1 was called by the table and not checked on the DNA. TRBV12-1 is annotated as a pseudogene. The CDR3 sequence is 15 residues long. CDR3 coding DNA: TGTGCCAGCAGCGTGAGCCCGACAGGCTGGTATGGCTACACCTTC. Amino acid sequence: CASSVSPTGWYGYTF.

This chain uses TRBV7-9 with TRBJ2-7; TRBD1 aligns across 7 bases. With V trimmed by 4 bases and J by 2 bases, 5 bases remained unmatched. The CDR3 has 14 residues. The germline gives CDR1 SEHNR, CDR2 FQNEAQ (reference sequence). The CDR3 loop reads CASSSDRAAYEQYF. The CDR3 DNA is TGTGCCAGCAGCTCCGACAGGGCCGCCTACGAGCAGTACTTC.

This clonotype was counted once. A junction boundary mismatches the germline segment, possibly from a read error. The chain is built from TRBV6-5 and TRBJ2-5; D remains unclear. CDR3 length: 14 residues. Germline-derived CDR1 and CDR2 are MNHEY and SVGAGI. The CDR3 DNA reads TGTGCCGGCAGTTACTCATCCGAGAGGGAGACCCAGTACTTC. Translating gives CAGSYSSERETQYF.

The chain recombines TRBV20-1 with TRBJ2-1, with TRBD1 identical over 9 bases. Germline assignment: CDR1 DFQATT and CDR2 SNEGSKA (reference sequence). The V segment lost 4 bases and the J segment 4 bases; nucleotides outside the gene matches: 5. This CDR3 comprises 14 residues. As DNA, the CDR3 is TGCAGTGCTATCGCCGGACAGGGGTACAATGAGCAGTTCTTC. Protein: CSAIAGQGYNEQFF.

This rearrangement joins TRBV18 to TRBJ2-3; D ambiguous. Germline V gives CDR1 KGHSH, CDR2 LQKENI. The CDR3 is 14 amino acids. V lost 1 base and J 6 bases, leaving 11 bases between the germline ends. The DNA for the CDR3 is TGTGCCAGCTCACCACGTAAGGGTTGGGATACGCAGTATTTT. Its protein product is CASSPRKGWDTQYF.

DNA of the CDR3: TGTGCCAGCAGTTACTCCGGACTAGCGGGAGATCTCTACGAGCAGTACTTC. Amino acids: CASSYSGLAGDLYEQYF. The rearrangement uses TRBV6-5 and TRBJ2-7; 13 nucleotides agree with TRBD2. The J segment lost 3 bases and the V segment lost 0 bases, leaving 5 bases of the junction unmatched. This CDR3 comprises 17 residues. Germline-derived CDR1 and CDR2 are MNHEY and SVGAGI.

The chain employs TRBV12-3 or TRBV12-4 and TRBJ1-4; 7 bases are shared with TRBD1. This CDR3 contains 14 residues. V trimming: 6 bases; J trimming: 7 bases; junction bases outside the gene matches: 8. The CDR3 sequence: CASRMRQGSEKLFF. CDR3 in DNA: TGTGCCAGCAGGATGAGACAGGGAAGTGAAAAACTGTTTTTT.

The rearrangement uses TRBV28 and TRBJ1-1; 7 positions agree with TRBD1. This CDR3 has 14 residues. V shed 3 bases, J shed 6 bases, and the junction held 7 bases outside the gene matches. Germline CDR1 is MDHEN and CDR2 is SYDVKM. CDR3 bases: TGTGCCAGCAGTTTTGACAGGGTCATCGCTGAAGCTTTCTTT. Translated, it gives CASSFDRVIAEAFF.

The gene calls are TRBV7-2 and TRBJ2-2; D may match TRBD1 or TRBD2 (7 bases each). The germline V and J ends were trimmed by 5 bases and 6 bases, with 19 bases remaining between them. There are 16 residues in the CDR3. CDR1 and CDR2 from the germline V gene are SGHTA and FQGNSA. The CDR3 protein is CASSIRGGAVAGELFF. The CDR3 DNA sequence: TGTGCCAGCAGCATCAGGGGGGGCGCGGTCGCCGGGGAGCTGTTTTTT. Complete variable domain (other parts from reference TRBV7-2 and TRBJ2-2): GAGVSQSPSNKVTEKGKDVELRCDPISGHTALYWYRQSLGQGLEFLIYFQGNSAPDKSGLPSDRFSAERTGGSVSTLTIQRTQQEDSAVYLCASSIRGGAVAGELFFGEGSRLTVL.

The chain couples TRBV6-5 to TRBJ1-1; 8 positions match TRBD1. With V trimmed by 5 bases and J by 5 bases, 7 bases remained unmatched. This CDR3 spans 14 amino acids. Germline CDR1 reads MNHEY; CDR2 reads SVGAGI. The CDR3 DNA follows: TGTGCCAGCAGTGTCACAGGGGGTTTGACTGAAGCTTTCTTT. It yields the protein CASSVTGGLTEAFF.

J is TRBJ2-7 and V is TRBV7-9; tentative D call: TRBD2 (5 bases). This CDR3 has 13 amino acids. CDR1 and CDR2 (germline): SEHNR, FQNEAQ (reference sequence). V was cut by 5 bases and J by 4 bases, with 12 bases left in between. CDR3 DNA: TGTGCCAGCAGCCAACGGACTGCTTACGAGCAGTACTTC. Amino acids: CASSQRTAYEQYF.

The rearrangement links TRBV2 to TRBJ1-5; D remains unclear. Deletions cut 7 bases from V and 6 bases from J, with 13 bases between. Germline CDR1 and CDR2: SNHLY and FYNNEI. This CDR3 region has 13 residues. The CDR3: CASTESLGQPQHF. The CDR3 DNA is TGTGCCAGCACTGAGAGTCTGGGTCAGCCCCAGCATTTT.

CDR3 nucleotide sequence: TGTGCCAGCAGCGCCGACAGGGGGGACACTGAAGCTTTCTTT. Translating it yields CASSADRGDTEAFF. The chain employs TRBV13 and TRBJ1-1, with TRBD1 identical over 9 bases. This CDR3 has 14 amino acids. Trimming took 5 bases from V and 3 from J; bases not matched to a gene: 4. The germline V gene encodes CDR1 PRHDT and CDR2 FYEKMQ (reference sequence).